One sample yielded the 25 T cell receptor beta chains listed below, sequenced in a study of breast tumors, draining lymph nodes, adjacent tissues. Each CDR3 protein is one row after TCRdb ran MiXCR on the multiplex PCR reads. Seen here are approximately 23,000 distinct CDR3 sequences, around 68% observed once, and the top ten hold 23%. Sequencing used tumor-adjacent breast tissue. The receptors derive from a female donor with breast cancer. Some clones in this sample may be carry-over from other donors' samples.

This chain links TRBV2 with TRBJ1-6; possibly TRBD1 for D (5 bases). The CDR3 is 15 residues long. From germline, CDR1 is SNHLY and CDR2 FYNNEI. Trimming removed 10 bases at V and 10 bases at J, with 23 bases between. CDR3 bases: TGTGCCACCCCGGGGGGTTCAGGCTTGGGATCACCCCTCCACTTT. Translated: CATPGGSGLGSPLHF.

This clonotype was counted only a few times. The gene calls are TRBV19 and TRBJ1-4, with 8 nucleotides matching TRBD1. Per germline, CDR1 LNHDA and CDR2 SQIVND (reference sequence). The CDR3 totals 16 residues. V gave up 5 bases and J gave up 4 bases; unmatched junction bases: 9. The DNA for the CDR3 is TGTGCCAGTAGTGCAACAGGGGGACGGGATAATGAAAAACTGTTTTTT. Translated: CASSATGGRDNEKLFF.

The sample holds many counts of this clonotype. V and J are TRBV19 and TRBJ1-3, with TRBD1 matching over 10 bases. CDR3 length: 17 amino acids. The junction had 14 bases not matched to a gene; V was cut back by 9 bases and J by 3 bases. Germline V CDR1 and CDR2: LNHDA, SQIVND (reference sequence). In nucleotides, the CDR3 is TGTGCCAGCACAACAATCGACAGGGGGCGTTTTGGAAACACCATATATTTT. It translates to CASTTIDRGRFGNTIYF. Based on the CDR3 plus reference TRBV19 and TRBJ1-3, the full variable domain is DGGITQSPKYLFRKEGQNVTLSCEQNLNHDAMYWYRQDPGQGLRLIYYSQIVNDFQKGDIAEGYSVSREKKESFPLTVTSAQKNPTAFYLCASTTIDRGRFGNTIYFGEGSWLTVV.

V gene TRBV2 combines with J gene TRBJ2-2, with D perhaps TRBD1 (6 bases). This CDR3 is built from 17 residues. V was clipped by 5 bases and J by 1 base, with 17 bases between them. Germline CDR1 SNHLY, CDR2 FYNNEI. CDR3 DNA: TGTGCCAGCAGTTTCTACAGGGCTAAGAGGAACACCGGGGAGCTGTTTTTT. Translating it yields CASSFYRAKRNTGELFF.

The chain combines TRBV7-7 with TRBJ2-3; D remains unclear. The CDR3 loop spans 13 amino acids. Germline V CDR1 and CDR2: SSHAT, FNYEAQ (reference sequence). V was pared by 4 bases and J by 2 bases, with 7 bases between. CDR3 in amino acids: CASSSESTDTQYF. The CDR3 region has the DNA TGTGCCAGCAGCTCGGAATCCACAGATACGCAGTATTTT.

J is TRBJ2-5 and V is TRBV5-1; D perhaps matches TRBD1 (5 bases). This CDR3 has 14 residues. In germline, CDR1 is SGHRS, CDR2 YFSETQ. Deletions cut 0 bases from V and 2 bases from J, with 8 bases between. This chain's CDR3 is CASSLGQSQETQYF. The CDR3 DNA follows: TGCGCCAGCAGCTTGGGACAGTCACAAGAGACCCAGTACTTC. Full variable domain (remainder filled in from reference TRBV5-1 and TRBJ2-5): KAGVTQTPRYLIKTRGQQVTLSCSPISGHRSVSWYQQTPGQGLQFLFEYFSETQRNKGNFPGRFSGRQFSNSRSEMNVSTLELGDSALYLCASSLGQSQETQYFGPGTRLLVL.

This clonotype counts as medium-sized (0.01 to 0.1%). The chain carries TRBV20-1 and TRBJ2-7; 7 bases map to TRBD2. The CDR3 is 14 amino acids. The V gene end was trimmed by 1 base and the J gene end by 4 bases; junction bases not matched to a gene: 7. CDR1 is DFQATT and CDR2 is SNEGSKA in the germline V gene (reference sequence). As DNA, the CDR3 is TGCAGTGCTAGAGGGCGTCTAGCGGAATACGAGCAGTACTTC. This gives the protein CSARGRLAEYEQYF.

The genes are TRBV2 and TRBJ1-2; 7 bases align to TRBD1. V trimming: 6 bases; J trimming: 4 bases; junction bases outside the gene matches: 8. This CDR3 has 14 residues. CDR1 is SNHLY and CDR2 is FYNNEI in the germline V gene. CDR3 bases: TGTGCCAGCAGGGTGGACAGGCGCTCCTATGGCTACACCTTC. It codes for CASRVDRRSYGYTF.

This clonotype is medium-sized (0.01 to 0.1%) by share. The chain carries TRBV7-8 and TRBJ1-5, with D uncertain. Germline CDR1 SGHVS, CDR2 FQNEAQ. Between the trimmed V and J ends, which lost 1 base and 7 bases, there was a span of 17 bases. This CDR3 is 16 amino acids long. CDR3: CASSLVAAKSGQPQHF. CDR3 bases: TGTGCCAGCAGCTTAGTGGCGGCAAAATCGGGGCAGCCCCAGCATTTT.

V is TRBV20-1 and J is TRBJ2-7; D ambiguous. The CDR3 length is 11 residues. Germline CDR1 and CDR2: DFQATT and SNEGSKA (reference sequence). The CDR3, as DNA: TGCAGCGCGGATCGCGGATTAGAGCAGTACTTC. Protein product: CSADRGLEQYF.

The chain combines TRBV5-1 with TRBJ2-7; possibly TRBD1 for D (5 bases). Germline lookup yields CDR1 SGHRS and CDR2 YFSETQ. V gave up 0 bases and J gave up 7 bases, with 5 bases separating them. This CDR3 is built from 11 residues. The CDR3 loop reads CASSLEGEQYF. The CDR3 nucleotides read TGCGCCAGCAGCTTGGAGGGGGAGCAGTACTTC.

The chain has TRBV7-6 and TRBJ1-6, with 8 bases that match TRBD1. Germline lookup yields CDR1 SGHVS and CDR2 FNYEAQ. The CDR3 loop spans 14 amino acids. J lost 10 bases, V lost 4 bases, and 6 bases had no gene match. The CDR3 nucleotides read TGTGCCAGCAGCTCGGACAGGGAGGGATCACCCCTCCACTTT. It translates to CASSSDREGSPLHF.

By proportion, this clonotype is medium-sized. This rearrangement joins TRBV20-1 to TRBJ1-2, with a possible D match to TRBD1 (5 bases). Germline V gives CDR1 DFQATT, CDR2 SNEGSKA (reference sequence). The V end was cut by 3 bases, the J end by 0 bases, with 8 bases between. The CDR3 runs to 13 residues. The CDR3, as DNA: TGCAGTGCTAGGGGGGGAACTAACTATGGCTACACCTTC. It is translated as CSARGGTNYGYTF.

The rearrangement links TRBV12-3 or TRBV12-4 to TRBJ1-1; TRBD1 agrees at 7 bases. The CDR3 length is 13 residues. With 6 bases clipped from V and 11 bases from J, the junction kept 12 bases outside the gene matches. The CDR3 reads CASRDRSQVAAFF. CDR3 DNA: TGTGCCAGCAGGGACAGGTCACAAGTTGCTGCTTTCTTT.

Sample share makes this clonotype medium-sized (0.01 to 0.1%). The chain has TRBV9 and TRBJ1-3; D perhaps matches TRBD1 (5 bases). Trimming cost V 3 bases and J 4 bases, with 14 bases left between them. Germline assignment: CDR1 SGDLS and CDR2 YYNGEE. The CDR3 loop spans 15 amino acids. The chain's CDR3 is CASSASWGQGNTIYF. In DNA form, the CDR3 reads TGTGCCAGCAGCGCCTCTTGGGGCCAGGGAAACACCATATATTTT.

The gene calls are TRBV29-1 and TRBJ1-2, with D possibly being TRBD1 (5 bases). Trimming left V 6 bases short and J 2 bases short, with 10 bases between. CDR1 and CDR2 from the germline V gene are SQVTM and ANQGSEA. The CDR3 is 12 residues long. The CDR3 coding sequence is TGCAGCGTAGATCGACAGAACTATGGCTACACCTTC. As protein: CSVDRQNYGYTF.

The CDR3 sequence is CASSPGTSDYNEQFF. The CDR3 DNA sequence: TGCGCCAGCAGCCCCGGGACTAGCGACTACAATGAGCAGTTCTTC. The gene calls are TRBV5-1 and TRBJ2-1; 10 bases line up with TRBD2. The germline CDR1 and CDR2 sequences are SGHRS and YFSETQ. V dropped 4 bases and J dropped 3; count of bases not matched to a gene: 4. The CDR3 length is 15 residues.

This chain links TRBV29-1 with TRBJ2-3; D is ambiguous. Germline CDR1 reads SQVTM; CDR2 reads ANQGSEA. The germline V and J ends were trimmed by 3 bases and 8 bases, with 15 bases remaining between them. The CDR3 sequence is 13 residues long. The CDR3: CSVEPRPEGTQYF. CDR3 nucleotides: TGCAGCGTTGAGCCCCGTCCCGAAGGTACGCAGTATTTT.

The chain joins TRBV20-1 to TRBJ2-3; 12 bases align to TRBD2. Germline CDR1 reads DFQATT; CDR2 reads SNEGSKA (reference sequence). The CDR3 contains 15 residues. The V gene end was trimmed by 6 bases and the J gene end by 0 bases; junction bases not matched to a gene: 4. The CDR3 region is CSASLAGGSTDTQYF. CDR3 sequence (DNA): TGCAGTGCCTCTCTAGCGGGAGGGAGCACAGATACGCAGTATTTT.

This clonotype was picked up many times. This chain connects TRBV2 to TRBJ2-2; 7 bases map to TRBD2. The ends lost 4 bases at V and 4 bases at J; junction bases unmatched: 3. The CDR3 has 14 residues. Germline CDR1 reads SNHLY; CDR2 reads FYNNEI. The CDR3 here is CASSGGGITGELFF. The DNA of the CDR3 is TGTGCCAGCAGTGGGGGGGGGATCACCGGGGAGCTGTTTTTT.

CDR3 nucleotides: TGTGCCAGCAGGAAGACAGGGATGGGCACAGATACGCAGTATTTT. Translating it yields CASRKTGMGTDTQYF. The chain employs TRBV6-6 and TRBJ2-3, with TRBD1 identical over 7 bases. J lost 1 base, V lost 6 bases, and 7 bases had no gene match. CDR1 MNHNY and CDR2 SVGAGI come from the germline V gene (reference sequence). This CDR3 is 15 amino acids long.

This chain uses TRBV24-1 with TRBJ2-3; D is undetermined. CDR3 size: 17 residues. CDR1 and CDR2 (germline): KGHDR, SFDVKD. V lost 3 bases, J lost 2 bases, and 17 bases lay in between. CDR3: CATSDPKPGRSTDTQYF. CDR3 bases: TGTGCCACCAGTGATCCCAAGCCCGGACGGTCCACAGATACGCAGTATTTT.

The chain uses TRBV20-1 and TRBJ2-1, with D maybe TRBD2 (6 bases). Germline values: CDR1 DFQATT, CDR2 SNEGSKA (reference sequence). V was pared by 5 bases and J by 8 bases, with 16 bases between. The CDR3 runs 13 residues. CDR3 residues: CSADQRENHEQFF. The DNA for the CDR3 is TGCAGTGCTGACCAACGGGAGAACCATGAGCAGTTCTTC.

V gene TRBV30 combines with J gene TRBJ2-1; 7 bases map to TRBD2. The CDR3 totals 15 residues. Germline CDR1 GTSNPN, CDR2 SVGIG (reference sequence). The trim removed 0 bases at V and 5 bases at J, leaving 7 bases unmatched. The CDR3 nucleotides are TGTGCCTGGAGTGTAGGGATGGCGGGAGACAATGAGCAGTTCTTC. Protein product: CAWSVGMAGDNEQFF.

This clonotype appeared many times. This chain links TRBV5-1 with TRBJ2-3, with D maybe TRBD1 (5 bases). This CDR3 has 12 amino acids. Germline-derived CDR1 and CDR2 are SGHRS and YFSETQ. The ends were cut back, 7 bases at V and 6 bases at J, with 12 bases in the middle. The CDR3 loop is CASWGGSDTQYF. DNA of the CDR3: TGCGCCAGCTGGGGCGGCAGTGATACGCAGTATTTT. The whole variable domain, remainder taken from reference TRBV5-1 and TRBJ2-3, is KAGVTQTPRYLIKTRGQQVTLSCSPISGHRSVSWYQQTPGQGLQFLFEYFSETQRNKGNFPGRFSGRQFSNSRSEMNVSTLELGDSALYLCASWGGSDTQYFGPGTRLTVL.